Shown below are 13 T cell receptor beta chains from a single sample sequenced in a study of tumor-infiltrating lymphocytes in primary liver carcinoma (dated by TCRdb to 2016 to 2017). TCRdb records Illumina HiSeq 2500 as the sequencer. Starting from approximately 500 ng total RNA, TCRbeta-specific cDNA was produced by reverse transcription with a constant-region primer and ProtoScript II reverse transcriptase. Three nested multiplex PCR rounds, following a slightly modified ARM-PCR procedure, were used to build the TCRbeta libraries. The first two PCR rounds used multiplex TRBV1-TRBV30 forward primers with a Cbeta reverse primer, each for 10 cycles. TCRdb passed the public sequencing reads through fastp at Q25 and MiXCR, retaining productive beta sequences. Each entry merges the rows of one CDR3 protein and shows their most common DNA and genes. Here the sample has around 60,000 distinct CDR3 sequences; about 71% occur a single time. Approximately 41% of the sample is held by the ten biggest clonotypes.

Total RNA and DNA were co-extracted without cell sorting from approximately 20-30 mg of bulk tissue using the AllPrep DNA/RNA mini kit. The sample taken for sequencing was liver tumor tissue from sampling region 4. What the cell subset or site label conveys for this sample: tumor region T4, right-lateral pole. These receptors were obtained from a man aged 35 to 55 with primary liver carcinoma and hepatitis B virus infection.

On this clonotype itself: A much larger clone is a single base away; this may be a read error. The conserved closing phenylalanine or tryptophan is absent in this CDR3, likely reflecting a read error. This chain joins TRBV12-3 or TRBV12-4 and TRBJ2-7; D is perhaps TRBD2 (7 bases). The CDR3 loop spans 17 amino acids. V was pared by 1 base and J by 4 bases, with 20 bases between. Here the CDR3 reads CASSLEWWEGVRYEQYI. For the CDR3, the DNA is TGTGCCAGCAGTTTAGAATGGTGGGAGGGGGTAAGATACGAGCAGTACATC.

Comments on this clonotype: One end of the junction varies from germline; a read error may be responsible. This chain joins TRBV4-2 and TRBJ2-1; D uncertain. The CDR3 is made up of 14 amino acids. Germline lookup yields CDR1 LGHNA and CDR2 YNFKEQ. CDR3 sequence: CASSLGHSDDEQFF. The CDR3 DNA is TGTGCCAGTAGCCTAGGGCACAGTGACGATGAGCAGTTCTTC.

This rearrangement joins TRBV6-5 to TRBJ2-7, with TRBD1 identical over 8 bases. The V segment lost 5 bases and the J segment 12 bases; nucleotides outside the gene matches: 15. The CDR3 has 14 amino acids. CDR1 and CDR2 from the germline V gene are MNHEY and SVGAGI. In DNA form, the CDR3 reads TGTGCCAGCAGTCCCCGGACAGGGAACTACGAGTGGTACTTC. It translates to CASSPRTGNYEWYF.

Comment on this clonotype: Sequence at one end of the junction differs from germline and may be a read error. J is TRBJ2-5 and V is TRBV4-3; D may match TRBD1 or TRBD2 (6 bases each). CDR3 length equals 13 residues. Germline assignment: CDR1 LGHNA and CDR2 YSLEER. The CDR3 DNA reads TGCGCCAGTAGCCTGGGGGGCCAAGGGACCCAGTACTTC. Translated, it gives CASSLGGQGTQYF.

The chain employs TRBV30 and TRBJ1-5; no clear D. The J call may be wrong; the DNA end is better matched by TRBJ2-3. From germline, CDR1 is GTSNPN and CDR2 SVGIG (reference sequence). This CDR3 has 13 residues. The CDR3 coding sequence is TGTGCCTGGGGAGAAACAGACAATCAGCCCCAGTATTTT. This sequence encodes CAWGETDNQPQYF.

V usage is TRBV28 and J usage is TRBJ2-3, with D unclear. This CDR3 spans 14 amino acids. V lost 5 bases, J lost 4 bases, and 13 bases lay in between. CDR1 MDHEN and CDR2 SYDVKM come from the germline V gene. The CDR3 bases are TGTGCCAGCAGTCCTCCGGGTGTTTCAGATACGCAGTATTTT. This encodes CASSPPGVSDTQYF.

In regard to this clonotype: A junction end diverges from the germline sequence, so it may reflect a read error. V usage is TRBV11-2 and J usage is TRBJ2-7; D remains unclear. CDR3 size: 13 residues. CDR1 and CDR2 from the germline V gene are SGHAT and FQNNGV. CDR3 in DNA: TGCGCCAGCAGCTTCGGCAGCACCTACGAGCAGTACTTC. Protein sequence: CASSFGSTYEQYF.

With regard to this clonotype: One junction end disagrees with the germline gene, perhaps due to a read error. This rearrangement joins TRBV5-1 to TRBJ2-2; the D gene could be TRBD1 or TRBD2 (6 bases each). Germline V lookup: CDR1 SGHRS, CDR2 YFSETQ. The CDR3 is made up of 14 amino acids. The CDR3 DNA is TGCACCAGTAAAAGGGGGGAGAACACAGGGGAGCTGTTTTTT. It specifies CTSKRGENTGELFF.

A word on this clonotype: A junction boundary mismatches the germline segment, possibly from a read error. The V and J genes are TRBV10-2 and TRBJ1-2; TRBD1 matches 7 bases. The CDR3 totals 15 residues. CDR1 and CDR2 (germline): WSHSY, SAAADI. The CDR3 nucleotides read TGCGCCAGCGGGGACACAGGGGAGGCTTACTACGGCTACACCTTC. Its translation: CASGDTGEAYYGYTF.

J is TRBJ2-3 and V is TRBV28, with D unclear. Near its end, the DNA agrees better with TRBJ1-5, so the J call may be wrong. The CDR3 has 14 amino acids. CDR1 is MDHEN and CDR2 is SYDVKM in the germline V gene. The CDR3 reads CAGTLSGRWDTQHF. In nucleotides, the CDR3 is TGTGCCGGTACGCTATCAGGAAGGTGGGATACGCAGCATTTT.

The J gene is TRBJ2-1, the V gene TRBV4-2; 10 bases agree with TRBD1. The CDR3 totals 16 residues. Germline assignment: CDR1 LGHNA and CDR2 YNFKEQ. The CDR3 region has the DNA TGTAGCAGCAGCCACGCCGGGGGACAGGGGAACAATGAGCAGTTCTTC. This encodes CSSSHAGGQGNNEQFF.

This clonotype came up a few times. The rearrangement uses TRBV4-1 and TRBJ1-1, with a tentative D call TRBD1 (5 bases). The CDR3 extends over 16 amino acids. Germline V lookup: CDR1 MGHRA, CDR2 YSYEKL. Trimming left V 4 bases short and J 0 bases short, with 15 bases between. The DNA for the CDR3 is TGCGCCAGCAGCCTCGGGACTGGGGCCCTGAACACTGAAGCTTTCTTT. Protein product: CASSLGTGALNTEAFF.

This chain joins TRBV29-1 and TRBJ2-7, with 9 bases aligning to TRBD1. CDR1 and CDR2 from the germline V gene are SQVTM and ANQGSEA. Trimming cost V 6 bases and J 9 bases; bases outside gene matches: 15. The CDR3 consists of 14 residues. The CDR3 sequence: CSVTAGTGNDAQYF. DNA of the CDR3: TGCAGCGTCACGGCTGGGACAGGGAACGACGCGCAGTACTTC.